The 12 T cell receptor beta chains listed next were all sequenced from one sample in a study of blood T cells in healthy people across ages. A second PCR, run for roughly 7 to 11 cycles, used a sample-barcoded 5' primer plus a J-beta primer mix. TCRdb recomputed calls from the 5' RACE reads with MiXCR, one row per CDR3 protein. The sample contains 1.5 million to 2 million distinct CDR3 sequences, roughly 28% of which appear only once. Sequenced: blood. These receptors were taken from a woman in her twenties or thirties in good health.

This chain uses TRBV2 with TRBJ1-5; 7 bases line up with TRBD1. V lost 0 bases to trimming and J lost 3 bases; unmatched junction nucleotides: 5. This CDR3 is 16 amino acids long. CDR1 and CDR2 (germline): SNHLY, FYNNEI. CDR3 residues: CASSEAPGTANQPQHF. The CDR3 DNA is TGTGCCAGCAGTGAAGCGCCAGGGACAGCCAATCAGCCCCAGCATTTT.

This clonotype has a count of ten or more. The genes are TRBV20-1 and TRBJ2-1, with TRBD2 identical over 7 bases. This CDR3 region has 14 residues. The V gene end was trimmed by 6 bases and the J gene end by 6 bases; junction bases not matched to a gene: 11. The germline V gene has CDR1 DFQATT and CDR2 SNEGSKA (reference sequence). In nucleotides, the CDR3 is TGCAGTGCACGGGACTACGACTTGACCAATGAGCAGTTCTTC. Translated, it gives CSARDYDLTNEQFF.

The chain has TRBV5-1 and TRBJ2-7; D ambiguous. The germline V and J ends were trimmed by 3 bases and 6 bases, with 10 bases remaining between them. Germline CDR1 SGHRS, CDR2 YFSETQ. This CDR3 is 12 amino acids long. As DNA, the CDR3 is TGCGCCAGCAGCTCCAACTCCGGCGAGCAGTACTTC. Translating gives CASSSNSGEQYF.

This clonotype has just a few counts. The J gene is TRBJ2-7, the V gene TRBV11-2; D is unresolved. The CDR3 runs to 14 residues. Trimming cost V 3 bases and J 5 bases, with 14 bases left between them. Per the germline V gene, CDR1 is SGHAT and CDR2 is FQNNGV. The CDR3 DNA sequence: TGTGCCAGCAGCTTTACCCCTCTGGGGAACGAGCAGTACTTC. Translating it yields CASSFTPLGNEQYF.

V and J are TRBV7-8 and TRBJ2-2; D is uncertain. V was shortened by 1 base and J by 0 bases, with 6 bases between the two germline ends. Per germline, CDR1 SGHVS and CDR2 FQNEAQ. The CDR3 runs to 15 residues. The CDR3 region is CASSLERTNTGELFF. The CDR3 region has the DNA TGTGCCAGCAGCTTAGAGAGAACGAACACCGGGGAGCTGTTTTTT.

V and J are TRBV20-1 and TRBJ1-3; D remains unclear. The CDR3 is 19 amino acids. Germline V gene lookup returns CDR1 DFQATT and CDR2 SNEGSKA (reference sequence). V was clipped by 0 bases and J by 0 bases, with 21 bases between them. CDR3 bases: TGCAGTGCTAGAGAAGGTTGGGGAAGCCGTTCGGACTCTGGAAACACCATATATTTT. Translation: CSAREGWGSRSDSGNTIYF.

There are a few counts of this clonotype. The chain uses TRBV9 and TRBJ2-7, with 9 bases identical to TRBD2. Germline lookup yields CDR1 SGDLS and CDR2 YYNGEE. V shed 3 bases and J 5 bases; nucleotides not matched to a gene: 6. The CDR3 extends over 14 amino acids. The CDR3 sequence is CASSGTGLANEQYF. The CDR3 bases are TGTGCCAGCAGCGGAACCGGACTAGCGAACGAGCAGTACTTC.

This chain uses TRBV14 with TRBJ2-1; the match to TRBD2 covers 9 bases. The V gene's germline CDR1 is SGHDN and CDR2 FVKESK. J lost 12 bases, V lost 0 bases, and 9 bases had no gene match. The CDR3 has 15 residues. The DNA for the CDR3 is TGTGCCAGCAGCCAAGATGTGCTAGCGGGGAGTCGGCAGTTCTTC. Translation: CASSQDVLAGSRQFF. The full variable domain, in which reference TRBV14 and TRBJ2-1 provide the parts outside the CDR3, is EAGVTQFPSHSVIEKGQTVTLRCDPISGHDNLYWYRRVMGKEIKFLLHFVKESKQDESGMPNNRFLAERTGGTYSTLKVQPAELEDSGVYFCASSQDVLAGSRQFFGPGTRLTVL.

Concerning this clonotype itself: A read error is possible here, since a much larger clone lies one base away. The gene calls are TRBV29-1 and TRBJ2-1; D remains unclear. This CDR3 has 14 residues. V dropped 5 bases and J dropped 10 bases, with 21 bases sitting between them. Germline V gene lookup returns CDR1 SQVTM and CDR2 ANQGSEA. CDR3 region: CSVTGGKPPYEQFF. CDR3 coding DNA: TGCAGCGTTACGGGCGGAAAACCGCCCTACGAGCAGTTCTTC.

The genes are TRBV18 and TRBJ2-3; 11 nucleotides match TRBD1. The germline gives CDR1 KGHSH, CDR2 LQKENI. This CDR3 is 15 amino acids long. The V gene end was trimmed by 4 bases and the J gene end by 5 bases; junction bases not matched to a gene: 5. For the CDR3, the DNA is TGTGCCAGCTCACTCGGGACAGGGGGGAGAGATACGCAGTATTTT. Its translation is CASSLGTGGRDTQYF.

Ten or more counts support this clonotype. This rearrangement joins TRBV20-1 to TRBJ1-2; D remains unclear. Trimming removed 6 bases from V and 4 bases from J, with 15 bases in between. This CDR3 is 13 amino acids long. Germline V gene sequence: CDR1 DFQATT, CDR2 SNEGSKA (reference sequence). CDR3 DNA: TGCAGTGCCTATGCCGACGGAACCTATGGCTACACCTTC. Its translation is CSAYADGTYGYTF.

This clonotype was seen a handful of times. DNA of the CDR3: TGTGCCAGCAGCGTAGCAGGGGGCGAAGCTTTCTTT. Its translation: CASSVAGGEAFF. The chain uses TRBV9 and TRBJ1-1, with 8 nucleotides matching TRBD1. The V and J ends lost 0 bases and 8 bases, in that order; junction bases with no gene match: 0. Germline CDR1 is SGDLS and CDR2 is YYNGEE. The CDR3 loop spans 12 amino acids.